The 27 T cell receptor beta chains below all came from one sample that was sequenced in a study of cytomegalovirus exposure and HLA in healthy donors (dated by TCRdb to the late 2010s). Library creation used the immunoSEQ multiplex PCR assay. For the multiplex PCR, a mixture combining 60 forward primers for TCR Vbeta segments and 13 reverse primers for TCR Jbeta segments was used. TCRdb took this table from immuneACCESS and kept in-frame rearrangements with V and J called. Such tables lack part of the clones; where checked against another copy, unresolved V genes explain under half of the gap, and the rest is unexplained. This sample gives about 180,000 clones in total; roughly 85% of them show up just once. Jointly, the top ten make up 1% of the sample. The sequenced material came from PBMCs. Receptors were obtained from a boy aged 2 to 9 in good health and CMV-seronegative.

The chain carries TRBV29-1 and TRBJ2-1; 10 nucleotides match TRBD2. The CDR3 extends over 14 amino acids. With V trimmed by 7 bases and J by 7 bases, 10 bases remained unmatched. Germline values: CDR1 SQVTM, CDR2 ANQGSEA. The DNA for the CDR3 is TGCAGCGGGCTAACTAGCGGGGTCGGGAATGAGCAGTTCTTC. It is translated as CSGLTSGVGNEQFF.

V usage is TRBV7-9 and J usage is TRBJ2-3, with 9 bases identical to TRBD1. V shed 6 bases and J 4 bases; nucleotides not matched to a gene: 5. CDR1 is SEHNR, CDR2 FQNEAQ, per germline (reference sequence). The CDR3 contains 14 residues. The CDR3 protein is CASRRQGGSDTQYF. CDR3 DNA: TGTGCCAGCAGACGACAGGGGGGGTCAGATACGCAGTATTTT.

The genes are TRBV6-5 and TRBJ2-1; D gene uncertain. From germline, CDR1 is MNHEY and CDR2 SVGAGI. Trimming took 2 bases from V and 6 from J, leaving 11 bases between them. This CDR3 spans 14 amino acids. The CDR3: CASSYGPGSNEQFF. Here the CDR3 DNA reads TGTGCCAGCAGTTACGGTCCAGGAAGCAATGAGCAGTTCTTC.

This chain joins TRBV7-8 and TRBJ1-5; tentatively, D is TRBD1 (6 bases). Germline CDR1 is SGHVS and CDR2 is FQNEAQ. This CDR3 is built from 16 residues. Trimming stripped 5 bases from V and 0 bases from J, with 14 bases between. The CDR3 nucleotides read TGTGCCAGCAGCGGAACAGGGTCTAATAGCAATCAGCCCCAGCATTTT. Translation gives CASSGTGSNSNQPQHF.

Only one count was recorded for this clone. The rearrangement joins TRBV19 to TRBJ2-7, with no clear D. Deletions cut 3 bases from V and 0 bases from J, with 15 bases between. CDR3 length: 16 residues. The germline V gene has CDR1 LNHDA and CDR2 SQIVND (reference sequence). CDR3 region: CASSIFQTHSSYEQYF. The DNA of the CDR3 is TGTGCCAGTAGTATTTTTCAGACGCACAGCTCCTACGAGCAGTACTTC.

V is TRBV7-9 and J is TRBJ2-3, with TRBD1 identical over 10 bases. The V gene end was trimmed by 5 bases and the J gene end by 4 bases; junction bases not matched to a gene: 9. Per germline, CDR1 SEHNR and CDR2 FQNEAQ (reference sequence). The CDR3 covers 16 residues. The CDR3 spells CASSKTGTGVADTQYF. The CDR3 nucleotides read TGTGCCAGCAGCAAGACCGGGACAGGGGTCGCAGATACGCAGTATTTT.

This chain joins TRBV4-1 and TRBJ1-1, with D uncertain. CDR1 and CDR2 (germline): MGHRA, YSYEKL. Trimming shortened V by 4 bases and J by 7 bases, and 10 bases separated the two germline ends. The CDR3 has 12 amino acids. CDR3 residues: CASSLSGFEAFF. The CDR3 nucleotides read TGCGCCAGCAGCCTCTCGGGTTTTGAAGCTTTCTTT.

This sequence joins TRBV6-5 and TRBJ2-1; 7 bases are a match to TRBD2. J lost 7 bases, V lost 4 bases, and 7 bases had no gene match. Germline assignment: CDR1 MNHEY and CDR2 SVGAGI. The CDR3 runs to 14 residues. For the CDR3, the DNA is TGTGCCAGCAGTTCACGACGGGGGGAGAATGAGCAGTTCTTC. It yields the protein CASSSRRGENEQFF.

This clone was picked up a small number of times. The chain links TRBV28 to TRBJ2-7, with TRBD1 identical over 11 bases. V gave up 4 bases and J gave up 6 bases; unmatched junction bases: 5. The CDR3 is 14 amino acids. CDR1 and CDR2 (germline): MDHEN, SYDVKM. The DNA for the CDR3 is TGTGCCAGCAGTTGGGGACAGGGGGTGGGCGAGCAGTACTTC. Translating gives CASSWGQGVGEQYF. The full variable domain, rest sourced from reference TRBV28 and TRBJ2-7, is DVKVTQSSRYLVKRTGEKVFLECVQDMDHENMFWYRQDPGLGLRLIYFSYDVKMKEKGDIPEGYSVSREKKERFSLILESASTNQTSMYLCASSWGQGVGEQYFGPGTRLTVT.

The count of this clone is one. The chain employs TRBV11-2 and TRBJ2-5; tentative D call: TRBD1 (6 bases). Germline CDR1 and CDR2: SGHAT and FQNNGV. The CDR3 spans 15 residues. V lost 4 bases and J lost 3, with 15 bases in between. This CDR3 is CASSSRYRAEETQYF. CDR3 in DNA: TGTGCCAGCAGCTCCCGATACAGGGCTGAAGAGACCCAGTACTTC.

This clone appeared once. The CDR3 loop reads CASSSLGDREYF. The CDR3 DNA sequence: TGTGCCAGCAGTTCCCTGGGGGACAGGGAATATTTT. The chain recombines TRBV6-5 with TRBJ2-3; the match to TRBD1 covers 9 bases. Trimming took 4 bases from V and 15 from J; bases not matched to a gene: 8. CDR3 size: 12 residues. Germline CDR1 MNHEY, CDR2 SVGAGI.

Comments on this clone: An end of the junction differs from the germline gene, which may be a read error. This sequence joins TRBV7-9 and TRBJ1-1; tentatively, D is TRBD1 (6 bases). The CDR3 runs to 11 residues. The V gene's germline CDR1 is SEHNR and CDR2 FQNEAQ (reference sequence). The CDR3 reads CSSSHGTEAFF. DNA of the CDR3: TGTTCCAGCAGCCACGGGACAGAAGCTTTCTTT.

The chain is built from TRBV6-1 and TRBJ2-7; tentative D call: TRBD2 (5 bases). V lost 3 bases and J lost 5, with 8 bases in between. This CDR3 spans 12 amino acids. From germline, CDR1 is MNHNS and CDR2 SASEGT. The CDR3 DNA follows: TGTGCCAGCAGTGAGGGGAGAGACGAGCAGTACGTC. Amino acid sequence: CASSEGRDEQYV.

This clone has a handful of counts. The chain uses TRBV15 and TRBJ2-3; 9 bases match TRBD2. The CDR3 contains 15 residues. With 3 bases clipped from V and 5 bases from J, the junction kept 6 bases outside the gene matches. CDR1 and CDR2 (germline): LNHNV, YYDKDF (reference sequence). The chain's CDR3 is CATSRVAGEVDTQYF. In nucleotides, the CDR3 is TGTGCCACCAGCAGGGTAGCGGGAGAGGTAGATACGCAGTATTTT. The variable domain in full, with the rest retrieved from reference TRBV15 and TRBJ2-3, is DAMVIQNPRYQVTQFGKPVTLSCSQTLNHNVMYWYQQKSSQAPKLLFHYYDKDFNNEADTPDNFQSRRPNTSFCFLDIRSPGLGDTAMYLCATSRVAGEVDTQYFGPGTRLTVL.

The genes are TRBV9 and TRBJ1-2; D is uncertain. The germline V gene encodes CDR1 SGDLS and CDR2 YYNGEE. The length of the CDR3 is 13 residues. The V end lost 3 bases, the J end lost 3 bases, and 9 bases lay between the germline ends. The DNA of the CDR3 is TGTGCCAGCAGCGGGTTGGCGGACTATGGCTACACCTTC. Its translation: CASSGLADYGYTF.

The rearrangement uses TRBV19 and TRBJ2-1, with D perhaps TRBD2 (5 bases). Per germline, CDR1 LNHDA and CDR2 SQIVND (reference sequence). The V end lost 1 base, the J end lost 0 bases, and 13 bases lay between the germline ends. This CDR3 has 17 residues. DNA for the CDR3: TGTGCCAGTAGTATAGTGGGTGGAAGCGGCTCCTACAATGAGCAGTTCTTC. Its protein product is CASSIVGGSGSYNEQFF.

The chain uses TRBV6-5 and TRBJ2-1; D remains ambiguous. Trimming took off 2 bases at V and 0 bases at J, with 8 bases between the two ends. Germline V gene data show CDR1 as MNHEY and CDR2 as SVGAGI. The CDR3 is 15 amino acids. The CDR3 nucleotides are TGTGCCAGCAGTTACGCCCGGAGCTCCTACAATGAGCAGTTCTTC. This encodes CASSYARSSYNEQFF.

With respect to this clone: Other nucleotide sequences in the sample specify the same CDR3. For the CDR3, the DNA is TGTGCCAGCAGCTCAGGCGGGGGATGGGACATGAACACTGAAGCTTTCTTT. Amino acids: CASSSGGGWDMNTEAFF. This chain links TRBV7-9 with TRBJ1-1; D perhaps matches TRBD1 (6 bases). Germline V gene data show CDR1 as SEHNR and CDR2 as FQNEAQ (reference sequence). V was clipped by 4 bases and J by 0 bases, with 18 bases between them. This CDR3 is built from 17 residues.

The chain has TRBV5-1 and TRBJ2-7, with a tentative D call TRBD1 (6 bases). Germline V CDR1 and CDR2: SGHRS, YFSETQ. Trimming left V 0 bases short and J 3 bases short, with 13 bases between. This CDR3 comprises 15 residues. CDR3 DNA sequence: TGCGCCAGCAGCTTGGGCCCAACAGGGTTCTACGAGCAGTACGTC. Protein sequence: CASSLGPTGFYEQYV.

This clone was recorded a few times. The gene calls are TRBV9 and TRBJ1-2; 8 nucleotides match TRBD1. Unmatched junction bases numbered 16, after V lost 0 bases and J lost 3 bases. The CDR3 runs to 19 residues. Germline CDR1 is SGDLS and CDR2 is YYNGEE. The chain's CDR3 is CASSVDLEGRAGGYYGYTF. The CDR3 DNA is TGTGCCAGCAGCGTAGATCTAGAGGGCAGGGCAGGGGGCTACTATGGCTACACCTTC.

The V and J genes are TRBV5-1 and TRBJ2-1; D is perhaps TRBD2 (5 bases). In germline, CDR1 is SGHRS, CDR2 YFSETQ. V was shortened by 1 base and J by 7 bases, with 12 bases between the two germline ends. CDR3 length: 14 amino acids. DNA for the CDR3: TGCGCCAGCAGCTTGTACGGGATGGGGAATGAGCAGTTCTTC. Translated, it gives CASSLYGMGNEQFF.

This chain uses TRBV28 with TRBJ2-7, with 9 positions matching TRBD1. This CDR3 contains 16 residues. In germline, CDR1 is MDHEN, CDR2 SYDVKM. V lost 6 bases and J lost 7; bases outside the gene matches: 16. The CDR3 protein is CASSSPTGGARWEQYV. CDR3 nucleotides: TGTGCCAGCAGCTCACCTACAGGGGGCGCACGTTGGGAGCAGTACGTC.

This clone was detected only once. This chain links TRBV5-1 with TRBJ2-5; 7 nucleotides agree with TRBD2. The germline V gene has CDR1 SGHRS and CDR2 YFSETQ. The CDR3 loop spans 16 amino acids. V lost 4 bases to trimming and J lost 4 bases; unmatched junction nucleotides: 13. Here the CDR3 reads CASSRGSKSGGETQYF. The CDR3 nucleotides are TGCGCCAGCAGCCGCGGGAGCAAGTCGGGGGGAGAGACCCAGTACTTC. Based on the CDR3 plus reference TRBV5-1 and TRBJ2-5, the full variable domain is KAGVTQTPRYLIKTRGQQVTLSCSPISGHRSVSWYQQTPGQGLQFLFEYFSETQRNKGNFPGRFSGRQFSNSRSEMNVSTLELGDSALYLCASSRGSKSGGETQYFGPGTRLLVL.

This chain uses TRBV19 with TRBJ1-1; TRBD1 matches 8 bases. Germline V gene data show CDR1 as LNHDA and CDR2 as SQIVND (reference sequence). With 1 base clipped from V and 2 bases from J, the junction kept 6 bases outside the gene matches. The CDR3 has 16 amino acids. The CDR3 DNA reads as TGTGCCAGTAGTATAGCCCCACAGGGGGTCAACACTGAAGCTTTCTTT. Protein sequence: CASSIAPQGVNTEAFF.

The chain has TRBV30 and TRBJ1-1, with 8 bases matching TRBD1. V lost 4 bases and J lost 7; bases outside the gene matches: 11. CDR1 is GTSNPN, CDR2 SVGIG, per germline (reference sequence). CDR3 size: 14 residues. The CDR3 DNA reads as TGTGCCTGGAACACCTACCGGGACAGGATTGAAGCTTTCTTT. It codes for CAWNTYRDRIEAFF.

CDR3 in amino acids: CASSPQNRKQGLGYTF. CDR3 DNA: TGTGCCAGCAGTCCCCAGAACAGGAAGCAGGGTCTTGGCTACACCTTC. V and J are TRBV28 and TRBJ1-2, with a tentative D call TRBD1 (5 bases). CDR1 and CDR2 from the germline V gene are MDHEN and SYDVKM. The CDR3 contains 16 residues. V lost 5 bases, J lost 7 bases, and 23 bases lay in between.

This clone has only one observation. The chain uses TRBV19 and TRBJ1-1, with D perhaps TRBD1 (6 bases). This CDR3 contains 13 residues. Germline assignment: CDR1 LNHDA and CDR2 SQIVND (reference sequence). The ends were cut back, 6 bases at V and 1 base at J, with 9 bases in the middle. The CDR3 bases are TGTGCCAGTAGGGCAGGGGCGAACACTGAAGCTTTCTTT. As protein: CASRAGANTEAFF.